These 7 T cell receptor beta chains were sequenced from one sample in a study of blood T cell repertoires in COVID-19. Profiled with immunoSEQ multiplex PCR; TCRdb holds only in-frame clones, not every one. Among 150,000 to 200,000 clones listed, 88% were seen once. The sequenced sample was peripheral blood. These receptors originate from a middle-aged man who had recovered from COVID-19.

The CDR3 sequence: CASSKARFEQYF. The CDR3 DNA reads TGTGCCAGCAGCAAAGCGCGTTTTGAGCAGTACTTC. The chain carries TRBV21-1 and TRBJ2-7; TRBD2, as called in the table, went unchecked against the DNA. TRBV21-1 is a documented pseudogene. The CDR3 totals 12 residues.

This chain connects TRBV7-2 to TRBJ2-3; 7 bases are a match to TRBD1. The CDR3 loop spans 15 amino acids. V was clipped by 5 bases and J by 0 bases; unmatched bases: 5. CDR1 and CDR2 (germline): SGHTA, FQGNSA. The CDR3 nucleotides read TGTGCCAGCAGCCCACAGGGGTGGAGCACAGATACGCAGTATTTT. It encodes CASSPQGWSTDTQYF.

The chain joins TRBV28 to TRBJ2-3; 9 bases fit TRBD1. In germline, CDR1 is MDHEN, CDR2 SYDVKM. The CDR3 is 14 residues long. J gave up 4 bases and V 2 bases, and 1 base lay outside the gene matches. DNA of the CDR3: TGTGCCAGCAGTTTAACAGGGGGCCCAGATACGCAGTATTTT. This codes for CASSLTGGPDTQYF.

The CDR3 DNA follows: TGTGCCAGCAGCTTTGGGCGGGGGACAAACAATGAGCAGTTCTTC. It translates to CASSFGRGTNNEQFF. The rearrangement links TRBV5-4 to TRBJ2-1; D perhaps matches TRBD2 (7 bases). Per germline, CDR1 SGHNT and CDR2 YYREEE (reference sequence). The germline V and J ends were trimmed by 2 bases and 5 bases, with 14 bases remaining between them. This CDR3 is 15 amino acids long. The full variable domain, in which reference TRBV5-4 and TRBJ2-1 provide the parts outside the CDR3, is ETGVTQSPTHLIKTRGQQVTLRCSSQSGHNTVSWYQQALGQGPQFIFQYYREEENGRGNFPPRFSGLQFPNYSSELNVNALELDDSALYLCASSFGRGTNNEQFFGPGTRLTVL.

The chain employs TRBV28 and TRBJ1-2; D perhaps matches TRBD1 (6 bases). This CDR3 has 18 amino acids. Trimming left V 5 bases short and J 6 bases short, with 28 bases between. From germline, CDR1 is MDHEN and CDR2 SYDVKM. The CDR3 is CASSGLRTGPLMAHGYTF. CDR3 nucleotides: TGTGCCAGCAGTGGACTGAGAACAGGGCCTCTAATGGCGCATGGCTACACCTTC.

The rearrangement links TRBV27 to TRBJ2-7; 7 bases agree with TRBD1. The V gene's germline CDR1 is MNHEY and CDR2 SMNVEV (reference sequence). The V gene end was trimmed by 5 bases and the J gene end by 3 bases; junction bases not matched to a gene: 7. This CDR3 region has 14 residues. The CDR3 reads CASSRQGRNYEQYF. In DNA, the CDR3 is TGTGCCAGCAGTCGACAGGGAAGGAACTACGAGCAGTACTTC.

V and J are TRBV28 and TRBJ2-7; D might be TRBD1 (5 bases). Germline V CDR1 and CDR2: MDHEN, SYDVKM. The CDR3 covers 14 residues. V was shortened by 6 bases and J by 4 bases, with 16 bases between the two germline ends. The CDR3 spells CASSPAGFEYEQYF. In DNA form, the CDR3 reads TGTGCCAGCAGCCCGGCAGGGTTTGAGTACGAGCAGTACTTC.